This TCR beta chain was sequenced in a study of technical replicates of blood from a handful of donors. The CDR3 loop spans 16 amino acids. Measured with immunoSEQ multiplex PCR; TCRdb has only the in-frame clones, and not every one. Counted here are fewer than 90,000 clones, over 90% occurring once; the ten biggest clones make up about 0.23%. This sequence was found in a human donor in good health. The V gene is TRBV21-1, the J gene TRBJ1-2; TRBD1 reflects the table's D call only, with no check against the DNA. TRBV21-1 counts as a pseudogene. The sequenced material came from T cells isolated from PBMCs. In DNA, the CDR3 is TGTGCCAGCAGTCCGATACTACAGGGATTTAACTATGGCTACACCTTC. Translating gives CASSPILQGFNYGYTF.